This TCR beta chain was identified in a study of blood T cell repertoires in COVID-19. Study summary: COVID-19 samples from acute and convalescent phases originated in the United States, Italy and Spain. PBMCs, B-cell-depleted T cells, or T cells were the source of the cDNA or gDNA that made up the material.

Germline lookup yields CDR1 SNHLY and CDR2 FYNNEI. CDR3 length: 14 amino acids. V was pared by 3 bases and J by 6 bases, with 15 bases between. As originally analysed: Quantification of nucleated cells was approximated via reference gene primer amplification. Produced via immunoSEQ multiplex PCR; TCRdb's table is partial and in-frame only. From that table come the V and J calls and clone size; the DNA was used to work out D and trimming. The profile shows roughly 50,000 clones, 75% to 90% of them singletons. Specimen: peripheral blood. The sequence was obtained from a woman older than 75 with COVID-19, enrolled during active disease. The chain recombines TRBV2 with TRBJ2-7; the D gene is possibly TRBD2 (7 bases). CDR3 amino acids: CASSELGGLAEQYF. As DNA, the CDR3 is TGTGCCAGCAGTGAGTTGGGGGGGCTCGCCGAGCAGTACTTC.